The 30 T cell receptor beta chains below were found in one sample sequenced in a study of cytomegalovirus exposure and HLA in healthy donors. The method was immunoSEQ multiplex PCR; TCRdb's version includes in-frame clones alone and lacks a portion of them. The profile covers under 250,000 clones, with 81% appearing a single time and less than 1.5% taken by the ten largest. The specimen was PBMCs. The source of these receptors is a woman in her 30s in good health and CMV-seronegative.

The chain employs TRBV9 and TRBJ2-3; TRBD2 aligns across 9 bases. The CDR3 has 15 residues. Germline assignment: CDR1 SGDLS and CDR2 YYNGEE. With V trimmed by 3 bases and J by 1 base, 3 bases remained unmatched. The CDR3 sequence: CASSGLAEGTDTQYF. In DNA, the CDR3 is TGTGCCAGCAGCGGACTAGCGGAAGGCACAGATACGCAGTATTTT.

This chain joins TRBV28 and TRBJ1-2, with D possibly TRBD1 on 5 matching bases. Trimming took off 2 bases at V and 8 bases at J, with 15 bases between the two ends. Germline CDR1 and CDR2: MDHEN and SYDVKM. This CDR3 comprises 14 residues. The CDR3 here is CASSLEAGLSGYTF. DNA for the CDR3: TGTGCCAGCAGTTTAGAAGCAGGGCTGAGCGGCTACACCTTC.

In this sample, this clone turned up once. The chain joins TRBV5-1 to TRBJ2-5; D perhaps matches TRBD2 (6 bases). Trimming stripped 4 bases from V and 5 bases from J, with 18 bases between. From germline, CDR1 is SGHRS and CDR2 YFSETQ. The CDR3 loop spans 15 amino acids. The CDR3 region is CASSRSAGLGETQYF. CDR3 nucleotides: TGCGCCAGCAGCAGATCAGCGGGTCTGGGGGAGACCCAGTACTTC.

J is TRBJ1-2 and V is TRBV6-6; 8 nucleotides align to TRBD1. The CDR3 sequence is 13 residues long. CDR1 is MNHNY, CDR2 SVGAGI, per germline (reference sequence). The ends lost 4 bases at V and 3 bases at J; junction bases unmatched: 1. The CDR3 DNA sequence: TGTGCCAGCAGTTCGGACAGGGACTATGGCTACACCTTC. It encodes CASSSDRDYGYTF.

The V and J genes are TRBV5-1 and TRBJ1-6; D may be TRBD1 (5 bases). CDR1 SGHRS and CDR2 YFSETQ come from the germline V gene. Trimming removed 0 bases at V and 7 bases at J, with 8 bases between. The CDR3 has 14 amino acids. CDR3 sequence: CASSLVDRNSPLHF. CDR3 sequence (DNA): TGCGCCAGCAGCTTGGTTGACAGAAATTCACCCCTCCACTTT.

V gene TRBV7-7 combines with J gene TRBJ2-5, with TRBD2 matching 8 bases. The J segment lost 3 bases and the V segment lost 9 bases, leaving 9 bases of the junction unmatched. Per germline, CDR1 SSHAT and CDR2 FNYEAQ (reference sequence). The CDR3 is made up of 14 amino acids. DNA of the CDR3: TGTGCCAGTGGGGCGGGGGGTTCCGAAGAGACCCAGTACTTC. Amino acid sequence: CASGAGGSEETQYF.

This clone was counted many times. This chain links TRBV5-1 with TRBJ2-1; weak D call: TRBD2 (5 bases). V gave up 3 bases and J gave up 7 bases, with 11 bases separating them. There are 13 residues in the CDR3. Germline CDR1 is SGHRS and CDR2 is YFSETQ. The CDR3 sequence is CASSSWTGNEQFF. The DNA of the CDR3 is TGCGCCAGCAGCTCTTGGACGGGGAATGAGCAGTTCTTC.

V is TRBV7-2 and J is TRBJ2-2; TRBD2 matches at 9 bases. CDR1 is SGHTA and CDR2 is FQGNSA in the germline V gene. The CDR3 extends over 16 amino acids. V lost 1 base, J lost 9 bases, and 9 bases stayed unmatched. CDR3 loop: CASSLGLAGRRRELFF. Written as DNA, the CDR3 is TGTGCCAGCAGCTTAGGGCTAGCGGGGCGAAGACGGGAGCTGTTTTTT. The full variable domain, in which reference TRBV7-2 and TRBJ2-2 provide the parts outside the CDR3, is GAGVSQSPSNKVTEKGKDVELRCDPISGHTALYWYRQSLGQGLEFLIYFQGNSAPDKSGLPSDRFSAERTGGSVSTLTIQRTQQEDSAVYLCASSLGLAGRRRELFFGEGSRLTVL.

The chain combines TRBV30 with TRBJ2-7; 11 nucleotides match TRBD1. Germline CDR1 is GTSNPN and CDR2 is SVGIG (reference sequence). The CDR3 consists of 13 residues. V lost 4 bases to trimming and J lost 6 bases; unmatched junction nucleotides: 5. DNA of the CDR3: TGTGCCTGGACCTGGGGGACAGGGGGCGAGCAGTACTTC. Amino acid sequence: CAWTWGTGGEQYF.

V and J are TRBV6-5 and TRBJ1-2, with TRBD1 identical over 12 bases. The junction had 5 bases not matched to a gene; V was cut back by 6 bases and J by 3 bases. CDR1 and CDR2 (germline): MNHEY, SVGAGI. The CDR3 is 15 residues long. This chain's CDR3 is CASRGQGAGDYGYTF. The CDR3 DNA reads TGTGCCAGCAGGGGACAGGGGGCAGGCGACTATGGCTACACCTTC.

CDR3 sequence reads: CASSAPRQVGAFF. The CDR3 DNA follows: TGTGCCAGCAGTGCCCCCCGACAGGTCGGAGCTTTCTTT. The J gene is TRBJ1-1, the V gene TRBV25-1; a possible D gene is TRBD1 (6 bases). The CDR3 sequence is 13 residues long. Germline CDR1 reads MGHDK; CDR2 reads SYGVNS. Trimming removed 4 bases at V and 10 bases at J, with 16 bases between. The full variable domain, rest sourced from reference TRBV25-1 and TRBJ1-1, is EADIYQTPRYLVIGTGKKITLECSQTMGHDKMYWYQQDPGMELHLIHYSYGVNSTEKGDLSSESTVSRIRTEHFPLTLESARPSHTSQYLCASSAPRQVGAFFGQGTRLTVV.

J is TRBJ2-3 and V is TRBV19; 8 positions agree with TRBD1. CDR1 LNHDA and CDR2 SQIVND come from the germline V gene (reference sequence). J gave up 1 base and V 4 bases, and 4 bases lay outside the gene matches. The length of the CDR3 is 15 residues. CDR3 in DNA: TGTGCCAGTAGTAGGGACAGGCGAGGCACAGATACGCAGTATTTT. Translated, it gives CASSRDRRGTDTQYF.

J is TRBJ2-1 and V is TRBV7-9; D not resolved. Looked up from germline, CDR1 is SEHNR and CDR2 is FQNEAQ (reference sequence). The germline V and J ends were trimmed by 6 bases and 7 bases, with 4 bases remaining between them. This CDR3 contains 10 residues. Written as DNA, the CDR3 is TGTGCCAGCAGTGCGAATGAGCAGTTCTTC. This sequence encodes CASSANEQFF. Full variable domain (remainder filled in from reference TRBV7-9 and TRBJ2-1): DTGVSQNPRHKITKRGQNVTFRCDPISEHNRLYWYRQTLGQGPEFLTYFQNEAQLEKSRLLSDRFSAERPKGSFSTLEIQRTEQGDSAMYLCASSANEQFFGPGTRLTVL.

The rearrangement links TRBV15 to TRBJ1-2; 7 positions agree with TRBD1. Germline V gene data show CDR1 as LNHNV and CDR2 as YYDKDF (reference sequence). The CDR3 has 14 amino acids. V gave up 2 bases and J gave up 3 bases; unmatched junction bases: 3. The CDR3, as DNA: TGTGCCACCAGCAGATCCACAGGGGACTATGGCTACACCTTC. Translated, it gives CATSRSTGDYGYTF.

The genes are TRBV6-4 and TRBJ2-1; D unclear. The CDR3 sequence is 13 residues long. Germline CDR1 MRHNA, CDR2 SNTAGT. V was trimmed by 0 bases and J by 6 bases, leaving 6 bases between them. Here the CDR3 reads CASSDSASNEQFF. In nucleotides, the CDR3 is TGTGCCAGCAGTGACTCGGCCTCCAATGAGCAGTTCTTC.

The chain joins TRBV11-2 to TRBJ2-3; weak D call: TRBD2 (6 bases). The CDR3 runs 12 residues. The V gene's germline CDR1 is SGHAT and CDR2 FQNNGV. V lost 11 bases and J lost 4, with 13 bases in between. The CDR3 sequence is CAASTGADTQYF. In DNA form, the CDR3 reads TGTGCCGCCAGCACGGGGGCAGATACGCAGTATTTT. The full variable domain, rest sourced from reference TRBV11-2 and TRBJ2-3, is EAGVAQSPRYKIIEKRQSVAFWCNPISGHATLYWYQQILGQGPKLLIQFQNNGVVDDSQLPKDRFSAERLKGVDSTLKIQPAKLEDSAVYLCAASTGADTQYFGPGTRLTVL.

The CDR3 DNA reads TGTGCCAGCAGTGAGACAGCGGGACGGGTGACCCAGTACTTC. This encodes CASSETAGRVTQYF. The V and J genes are TRBV2 and TRBJ2-5; 7 bases map to TRBD2. Germline V gene lookup returns CDR1 SNHLY and CDR2 FYNNEI. This CDR3 spans 14 amino acids. Trimming took 3 bases from V and 7 from J; bases not matched to a gene: 8.

The rearrangement uses TRBV29-1 and TRBJ1-2, with TRBD1 matching 8 bases. Germline trimming cut 4 bases from V and 4 bases from J; bases unmatched to any gene: 8. Looked up from germline, CDR1 is SQVTM and CDR2 is ANQGSEA. This CDR3 region has 14 residues. This CDR3 reads CSVAGGGLSYGYTF. In DNA form, the CDR3 reads TGCAGCGTTGCAGGGGGCGGACTATCCTATGGCTACACCTTC.

The chain uses TRBV6-5 and TRBJ1-2; unclear D gene. The CDR3 loop spans 11 amino acids. Trimming shortened V by 8 bases and J by 13 bases, and 17 bases separated the two germline ends. Germline-derived CDR1 and CDR2 are MNHEY and SVGAGI. CDR3 protein: CASSANRVLTF. As DNA, the CDR3 is TGTGCCAGCTCCGCGAACAGAGTCCTCACCTTC.

This clone was seen only a few times. This chain links TRBV5-1 with TRBJ2-7; tentative D call: TRBD2 (6 bases). Trimming removed 8 bases from V and 6 bases from J, with 27 bases in between. The V gene's germline CDR1 is SGHRS and CDR2 YFSETQ. The CDR3 spans 16 residues. The CDR3 nucleotides read TGCGCCAGTCCCCCCCCGATGGAGGGACGGCAGGGCGAGCAGTACTTC. It translates to CASPPPMEGRQGEQYF.

Written as DNA, the CDR3 is TGTGCCAGCAGTATTCAAAGAGGATCCGAGGAGCTGTTTTTT. Its protein product is CASSIQRGSEELFF. The J gene is TRBJ2-2, the V gene TRBV25-1; D is undetermined. The CDR3 has 14 amino acids. Germline-derived CDR1 and CDR2 are MGHDK and SYGVNS. V dropped 5 bases and J dropped 10 bases, with 17 bases sitting between them.

This rearrangement joins TRBV27 to TRBJ2-7, with 7 bases matching TRBD1. CDR1 is MNHEY and CDR2 is SMNVEV in the germline V gene (reference sequence). Unmatched junction bases numbered 12, after V lost 2 bases and J lost 2 bases. CDR3 length: 17 residues. The CDR3 coding sequence is TGTGCCAGCAGTTTAAGGGGATTAAGACAGGGTGCCTACGAGCAGTACTTC. It translates to CASSLRGLRQGAYEQYF.

V is TRBV5-1 and J is TRBJ1-6; 10 nucleotides match TRBD1. Losses at the gene ends were 0 bases for V and 6 bases for J; bases not matched to a gene: 21. CDR1 and CDR2 from the germline V gene are SGHRS and YFSETQ. The CDR3 extends over 22 amino acids. Here the CDR3 DNA reads TGCGCCAGCAGCTTGGAGCCCGGGACAGGGGCCGGATCTTTCCTGAGTAATTCACCCCTCCACTTT. This sequence encodes CASSLEPGTGAGSFLSNSPLHF.

The chain is built from TRBV10-2 and TRBJ2-5, with TRBD1 matching 8 bases. The CDR3 contains 13 residues. V gave up 6 bases and J gave up 5 bases; unmatched junction bases: 5. The V gene's germline CDR1 is WSHSY and CDR2 SAAADI. The CDR3 DNA reads as TGCGCCAGCAGCAGGGGGCTCTGGGAGACCCAGTACTTC. This gives the protein CASSRGLWETQYF.

This clone appeared a few times. The V and J genes are TRBV5-1 and TRBJ2-2, with 7 bases lining up with TRBD1. Per germline, CDR1 SGHRS and CDR2 YFSETQ. The CDR3 has 14 amino acids. The trim removed 0 bases at V and 7 bases at J, leaving 3 bases unmatched. The CDR3 is CASSLDRGGGELFF. The CDR3 DNA reads TGCGCCAGCAGCTTGGACAGGGGTGGCGGGGAGCTGTTTTTT.

The V and J genes are TRBV5-6 and TRBJ1-1, with 9 bases aligning to TRBD1. Germline CDR1 SGHDT, CDR2 YYEEEE. V shed 0 bases and J 2 bases; nucleotides not matched to a gene: 8. The CDR3 is 17 residues long. In DNA form, the CDR3 reads TGTGCCAGCAGCTTGGCCCTACAGGGGGCGTTTAACACTGAAGCTTTCTTT. Its protein product is CASSLALQGAFNTEAFF.

V usage is TRBV5-1 and J usage is TRBJ2-5, with a possible D match to TRBD2 (6 bases). Germline V gene lookup returns CDR1 SGHRS and CDR2 YFSETQ. V lost 4 bases to trimming and J lost 5 bases, with 15 bases between them. This CDR3 comprises 14 residues. The CDR3 is CASSPMVTRETQYF. The CDR3 nucleotides are TGCGCCAGCAGCCCTATGGTGACTAGGGAGACCCAGTACTTC.

The J gene is TRBJ2-6, the V gene TRBV19; D call uncertain. Trimming took off 7 bases at V and 0 bases at J, with 10 bases between the two ends. Looked up from germline, CDR1 is LNHDA and CDR2 is SQIVND (reference sequence). This CDR3 is 15 amino acids long. The CDR3 DNA sequence: TGTGCCAGTAAACAAACAATCTCTGGGGCCAACGTCCTGACTTTC. Protein product: CASKQTISGANVLTF.

The chain is built from TRBV2 and TRBJ1-5; D might be TRBD1 (6 bases). The CDR3 has 14 amino acids. Deletions cut 6 bases from V and 7 bases from J, with 16 bases between. Germline-derived CDR1 and CDR2 are SNHLY and FYNNEI. For the CDR3, the DNA is TGTGCCAGCAGGGAACAGGGTGGAGGGCAGCCCCAGCATTTT. It specifies CASREQGGGQPQHF.

The J gene is TRBJ2-5, the V gene TRBV5-6; TRBD2 is a possible D gene (5 bases). CDR3 length equals 16 residues. V was clipped by 4 bases and J by 2 bases, with 18 bases between them. CDR1 is SGHDT, CDR2 YYEEEE, per germline. The CDR3 bases are TGTGCCAGCAGCCCTCCGTTAGCGAGATCACAAGAGACCCAGTACTTC. Amino acids: CASSPPLARSQETQYF.